A single sample gave rise to the 32 T cell receptor beta chains below, sequenced in a study of cytomegalovirus exposure and HLA in healthy donors. Profiled with immunoSEQ multiplex PCR; TCRdb holds only in-frame clones, not every one. Among tens of thousands of clones listed, 95% to 97% were seen once. Sequencing was done on a sample of PBMCs. The origin of the receptors is a man aged 18 to 30 in good health and CMV-seronegative.

This chain joins TRBV5-1 and TRBJ2-3; D perhaps matches TRBD2 (5 bases). There are 16 residues in the CDR3. Trimming left V 0 bases short and J 2 bases short, with 13 bases between. Germline V gene data show CDR1 as SGHRS and CDR2 as YFSETQ. CDR3 sequence reads: CASSLEGPSFTDTQYF. Here the CDR3 DNA reads TGCGCCAGCAGCTTGGAGGGTCCTAGCTTCACAGATACGCAGTATTTT.

The chain joins TRBV7-9 to TRBJ2-1, with 11 nucleotides matching TRBD1. The V and J ends lost 2 bases and 7 bases, in that order; junction bases with no gene match: 7. The CDR3 has 16 amino acids. CDR1 and CDR2 (germline): SEHNR, FQNEAQ (reference sequence). CDR3 DNA sequence: TGTGCCAGCAGCTTAAGTATAGGACAGGGGGCGAATGAGCAGTTCTTC. Amino acids: CASSLSIGQGANEQFF.

The chain couples TRBV7-9 to TRBJ2-2; D remains ambiguous. Germline CDR1 SEHNR, CDR2 FQNEAQ (reference sequence). Trimming took 5 bases from V and 0 from J, leaving 10 bases between them. This CDR3 has 15 amino acids. The CDR3 region is CASSGDNSNTGELFF. CDR3 coding DNA: TGTGCCAGCAGCGGAGATAATTCGAACACCGGGGAGCTGTTTTTT.

The chain couples TRBV6-5 to TRBJ2-7; TRBD1 might be the D (6 bases). The CDR3 contains 16 residues. Trimming took off 4 bases at V and 2 bases at J, with 18 bases between the two ends. The germline V gene has CDR1 MNHEY and CDR2 SVGAGI. In nucleotides, the CDR3 is TGTGCCAGCAGTTTAACGGGACACCCTCGTACCTACGAGCAGTACTTC. It specifies CASSLTGHPRTYEQYF.

The chain couples TRBV7-2 to TRBJ1-5, with TRBD1 as a possible D gene (5 bases). Germline assignment: CDR1 SGHTA and CDR2 FQGNSA. This CDR3 has 15 amino acids. Trimming removed 6 bases at V and 2 bases at J, with 14 bases between. CDR3 in DNA: TGTGCCAGCAGTCAAATGGGAGGGGGCAATCAGCCCCAGCATTTT. It codes for CASSQMGGGNQPQHF.

This chain connects TRBV10-2 to TRBJ2-7, with D possibly matching TRBD2 (6 bases). V was cut by 6 bases and J by 0 bases, with 12 bases left in between. Germline values: CDR1 WSHSY, CDR2 SAAADI. The CDR3 consists of 14 residues. CDR3 coding DNA: TGCGCCAGCAGGGCCGGGGGTAGCTCCTACGAGCAGTACTTC. This translates into CASRAGGSSYEQYF.

The V gene is TRBV30, the J gene TRBJ1-4; 7 bases fit TRBD1. CDR1 is GTSNPN and CDR2 is SVGIG in the germline V gene (reference sequence). With 4 bases clipped from V and 2 bases from J, the junction kept 1 base outside the gene matches. The length of the CDR3 is 13 residues. The CDR3 here is CAWKTGTNEKLFF. The CDR3 bases are TGTGCCTGGAAGACAGGGACTAATGAAAAACTGTTTTTT.

The DNA of the CDR3 is TGTGCCAGCAGCCTACTAAGCACAGATACGCAGTATTTT. Its protein product is CASSLLSTDTQYF. The rearrangement links TRBV14 to TRBJ2-3; no clear D gene. The CDR3 has 13 amino acids. Germline V CDR1 and CDR2: SGHDN, FVKESK. Trimming removed 4 bases from V and 0 bases from J, with 5 bases in between.

This CDR3 reads CASSLTGIRFSTAYEQYF. As DNA, the CDR3 is TGTGCCAGCAGTTTAACCGGGATACGGTTTTCTACGGCCTACGAGCAGTACTTC. V and J are TRBV28 and TRBJ2-7; maybe TRBD2 (5 bases). In germline, CDR1 is MDHEN, CDR2 SYDVKM. There are 18 residues in the CDR3. Trimming took off 2 bases at V and 2 bases at J, with 22 bases between the two ends.

This chain joins TRBV4-1 and TRBJ2-4; 8 nucleotides match TRBD2. The CDR3 length is 15 residues. V gave up 6 bases and J gave up 5 bases; unmatched junction bases: 9. CDR1 is MGHRA and CDR2 is YSYEKL in the germline V gene. The CDR3 DNA sequence: TGCGCCAGCAGTCATCCGGGACTAGGTCAAAACATTCAGTACTTC. Translating gives CASSHPGLGQNIQYF.

The J gene is TRBJ1-1, the V gene TRBV29-1, with 10 bases identical to TRBD1. The trim removed 1 base at V and 10 bases at J, leaving 6 bases unmatched. CDR1 and CDR2 from the germline V gene are SQVTM and ANQGSEA. This CDR3 has 13 amino acids. The CDR3 spells CSVEGTGGEGAFF. CDR3 nucleotides: TGCAGCGTTGAAGGGACAGGGGGGGAGGGAGCTTTCTTT.

The chain uses TRBV7-6 and TRBJ2-3, with 9 bases identical to TRBD2. Germline CDR1 is SGHVS and CDR2 is FNYEAQ. CDR3 size: 16 residues. V lost 5 bases and J lost 5; bases outside the gene matches: 11. This CDR3 is CASSPLSGRSGDTQYF. The CDR3 nucleotides are TGTGCCAGCAGCCCGCTCAGCGGGAGGTCCGGAGATACGCAGTATTTT.

The rearrangement joins TRBV2 to TRBJ1-5; D remains unclear. Trimming shortened V by 3 bases and J by 5 bases, and 11 bases separated the two germline ends. CDR1 SNHLY and CDR2 FYNNEI come from the germline V gene. The CDR3 loop spans 14 amino acids. The CDR3 coding sequence is TGTGCCAGCAGTGATGGTTTCGGAGATCAGCCCCAGCATTTT. Its protein is CASSDGFGDQPQHF.

The count of this clone is one. This chain links TRBV10-3 with TRBJ2-5; D remains ambiguous. V lost 5 bases, J lost 0 bases, and 16 bases lay in between. Per germline, CDR1 ENHRY and CDR2 SYGVKD. The CDR3 is 16 residues long. The chain's CDR3 is CAISKERGRYQETQYF. In DNA form, the CDR3 reads TGTGCCATCAGTAAAGAGCGCGGTAGATACCAAGAGACCCAGTACTTC.

The chain joins TRBV28 to TRBJ2-7; TRBD1 agrees at 10 bases. J lost 3 bases, V lost 8 bases, and 4 bases had no gene match. Per germline, CDR1 MDHEN and CDR2 SYDVKM. The length of the CDR3 is 13 residues. CDR3: CASGRTGGYEQYF. The CDR3 region has the DNA TGTGCCAGCGGGAGGACAGGGGGCTACGAGCAGTACTTC.

This sequence joins TRBV5-4 and TRBJ1-1; 7 bases are a match to TRBD1. Germline V gene sequence: CDR1 SGHNT, CDR2 YYREEE (reference sequence). V trimming: 4 bases; J trimming: 4 bases; junction bases outside the gene matches: 7. CDR3 length: 14 residues. CDR3 loop: CASSPGQVGTEAFF. The CDR3 DNA reads TGTGCCAGCAGCCCTGGACAGGTAGGCACTGAAGCTTTCTTT.

The chain recombines TRBV27 with TRBJ1-5, with D hard to call. The CDR3 has 16 residues. Germline V CDR1 and CDR2: MNHEY, SMNVEV (reference sequence). V lost 6 bases, J lost 0 bases, and 15 bases lay in between. The DNA for the CDR3 is TGTGCCAGCAGCCCAAAAGGACTTTATAGCAATCAGCCCCAGCATTTT. This codes for CASSPKGLYSNQPQHF.

The chain carries TRBV30 and TRBJ1-4; 9 positions match TRBD1. The CDR3 has 14 residues. CDR1 and CDR2 from the germline V gene are GTSNPN and SVGIG (reference sequence). V lost 0 bases, J lost 7 bases, and 3 bases stayed unmatched. In DNA, the CDR3 is TGTGCCTGGAGTGTTGGGGGACAGGGTGAAAAACTGTTTTTT. Its translation: CAWSVGGQGEKLFF. The entire variable domain, with the rest obtained from reference TRBV30 and TRBJ1-4, is as follows: SQTIHQWPATLVQPVGSPLSLECTVEGTSNPNLYWYRQAAGRGLQLLFYSVGIGQISSEVPQNLSASRPQDRQFILSSKKLLLSDSGFYLCAWSVGGQGEKLFFGSGTQLSVL.

The chain links TRBV13 to TRBJ1-3; D gene uncertain. The CDR3 is 12 amino acids. The V and J ends lost 9 bases and 0 bases respectively, with 6 bases between them. Germline V gives CDR1 PRHDT, CDR2 FYEKMQ (reference sequence). CDR3 sequence (DNA): TGTGCCAGTGGGAGCTCTGGAAACACCATATATTTT. Translating it yields CASGSSGNTIYF.

CDR3 sequence reads: CASSLGTSLVNTEAFF. The DNA for the CDR3 is TGTGCCAGCTCACTCGGGACAAGTCTTGTGAACACTGAAGCTTTCTTT. The genes are TRBV18 and TRBJ1-1, with D possibly TRBD1 on 6 matching bases. The germline V gene has CDR1 KGHSH and CDR2 LQKENI. V was trimmed by 4 bases and J by 0 bases, leaving 15 bases between them. The CDR3 is 16 residues long.

The chain is built from TRBV5-1 and TRBJ2-7; TRBD1 matches 9 bases. The CDR3 runs to 15 residues. J was trimmed by 5 bases and V by 1 base; bases with no gene match: 7. CDR1 is SGHRS and CDR2 is YFSETQ in the germline V gene. For the CDR3, the DNA is TGCGCCAGCAGCTTGCGCGAGGACAGGGGCCACGAGCAGTACTTC. Its translation: CASSLREDRGHEQYF.

This clone was counted between two and nine times. The chain recombines TRBV10-3 with TRBJ1-5; D is undetermined. The CDR3 consists of 12 residues. Deletions cut 0 bases from V and 7 bases from J, with 4 bases between. Per germline, CDR1 ENHRY and CDR2 SYGVKD. CDR3 DNA sequence: TGTGCCATCAGTGAGTCGGGCCAGCCCCAGCATTTT. Amino acids: CAISESGQPQHF.

The V and J genes are TRBV6-5 and TRBJ1-4, with 7 bases fitting TRBD1. CDR3 length: 15 amino acids. Germline loops: CDR1 MNHEY, CDR2 SVGAGI. V gave up 2 bases and J gave up 3 bases; unmatched junction bases: 3. This CDR3 reads CASSYGDSANEKLFF. In DNA, the CDR3 is TGTGCCAGCAGTTACGGGGACAGCGCTAATGAAAAACTGTTTTTT.

This clone was seen once. V and J are TRBV6-1 and TRBJ2-1; TRBD2 matches 10 bases. The CDR3 consists of 15 residues. The germline V gene has CDR1 MNHNS and CDR2 SASEGT. V shed 6 bases, J shed 4 bases, and the junction held 6 bases outside the gene matches. This chain's CDR3 is CASRVELAGYNEQFF. The CDR3 nucleotides read TGTGCCAGCAGAGTAGAACTAGCGGGGTACAATGAGCAGTTCTTC.

The chain links TRBV27 to TRBJ2-4, with 10 bases matching TRBD1. This CDR3 comprises 15 residues. The junction had 9 bases not matched to a gene; V was cut back by 5 bases and J by 8 bases. Germline lookup yields CDR1 MNHEY and CDR2 SMNVEV (reference sequence). CDR3 bases: TGTGCCAGCAGTACCGGGACAGGGGATTCGTACATTCAGTACTTC. It specifies CASSTGTGDSYIQYF.

This clone was seen just once. As DNA, the CDR3 is TGTGCCAGCAGCTTACCCCCTAGCTGGGGGGGCGACACCGGGGAGCTGTTTTTT. It encodes CASSLPPSWGGDTGELFF. The rearrangement joins TRBV13 to TRBJ2-2; D might be TRBD2 (7 bases). CDR1 and CDR2 from the germline V gene are PRHDT and FYEKMQ (reference sequence). Trimming left V 2 bases short and J 3 bases short, with 19 bases between. CDR3 length equals 18 residues.

This chain connects TRBV27 to TRBJ2-1; tentatively, D is TRBD2 (6 bases). CDR1 MNHEY and CDR2 SMNVEV come from the germline V gene (reference sequence). Trimming left V 2 bases short and J 6 bases short, with 11 bases between. This CDR3 region has 14 residues. The CDR3 nucleotides read TGTGCCAGCAGTTTAAGAAAGGGAGGCAATGAGCAGTTCTTC. This codes for CASSLRKGGNEQFF.

The genes are TRBV19 and TRBJ1-2, with D unresolved. CDR1 and CDR2 (germline): LNHDA, SQIVND (reference sequence). Trimming took 3 bases from V and 4 from J, leaving 12 bases between them. The CDR3 length is 14 residues. The CDR3 is CASSMEREGYGYTF. The CDR3 bases are TGTGCCAGTAGTATGGAAAGGGAGGGCTATGGCTACACCTTC.

The chain joins TRBV4-1 to TRBJ2-1; D is perhaps TRBD1 (6 bases). The CDR3 runs 14 residues. The V gene's germline CDR1 is MGHRA and CDR2 YSYEKL. Trimming left V 2 bases short and J 10 bases short, with 15 bases between. This CDR3 reads CASSQLLGGREQFF. CDR3 DNA: TGCGCCAGCAGCCAACTTTTAGGGGGTAGGGAGCAGTTCTTC.

V usage is TRBV19 and J usage is TRBJ1-1; D possibly corresponds to TRBD1 (5 bases). CDR3 length equals 15 residues. Germline CDR1 reads LNHDA; CDR2 reads SQIVND (reference sequence). Deletions cut 4 bases from V and 5 bases from J, with 17 bases between. In DNA, the CDR3 is TGTGCCAGTAGTACGATACAGGTCAAGGTAACTGAAGCTTTCTTT. It yields the protein CASSTIQVKVTEAFF. Using reference TRBV19 and TRBJ1-1 for the parts outside the CDR3, the full variable domain is DGGITQSPKYLFRKEGQNVTLSCEQNLNHDAMYWYRQDPGQGLRLIYYSQIVNDFQKGDIAEGYSVSREKKESFPLTVTSAQKNPTAFYLCASSTIQVKVTEAFFGQGTRLTVV.

The CDR3: CASSLATGGMYEQYF. In DNA form, the CDR3 reads TGTGCCAGCAGCTTAGCGACAGGGGGTATGTACGAGCAGTACTTC. This chain uses TRBV7-8 with TRBJ2-7, with 9 bases lining up with TRBD1. The CDR3 totals 15 residues. Germline CDR1 SGHVS, CDR2 FQNEAQ. V shed 0 bases and J 4 bases; nucleotides not matched to a gene: 4.

This chain connects TRBV4-1 to TRBJ1-6, with D maybe TRBD1 (5 bases). The CDR3 is made up of 15 amino acids. Trimming cost V 1 base and J 8 bases, with 12 bases left between them. Germline V gene sequence: CDR1 MGHRA, CDR2 YSYEKL. The CDR3 nucleotides read TGCGCCAGCAGCCAAGTCGGCAGGGTCGATTCACCCCTCCACTTT. Encoded protein: CASSQVGRVDSPLHF.